The 2 T cell receptor beta chains in this list originate from one sample, sequenced in a study of blood T cell repertoires in COVID-19. Profiled with immunoSEQ multiplex PCR; TCRdb holds only in-frame clones, not every one. The profile shows 50,000 to 65,000 clones, around 82% of them singletons. Sequenced sample: peripheral blood. The receptors come from a human donor in a cohort sampled during active COVID-19.

V gene TRBV7-9 combines with J gene TRBJ2-7; the match to TRBD2 covers 13 bases. This CDR3 contains 15 residues. V trimming: 5 bases; J trimming: 3 bases; junction bases outside the gene matches: 4. Germline lookup yields CDR1 SEHNR and CDR2 FQNEAQ (reference sequence). The CDR3 DNA reads as TGTGCCAGCAGCCCCCGGACTAGCGGGAGCTACGAGCAGTACTTC. Protein product: CASSPRTSGSYEQYF.

This clone was picked up a small number of times. The chain recombines TRBV5-6 with TRBJ2-5; 10 positions match TRBD1. With V trimmed by 1 base and J by 5 bases, 5 bases remained unmatched. Germline V gives CDR1 SGHDT, CDR2 YYEEEE. The CDR3 consists of 15 residues. CDR3 amino acids: CASSLSTGGWETQYF. The CDR3 DNA follows: TGTGCCAGCAGCTTGTCGACAGGGGGCTGGGAGACCCAGTACTTC. Full variable domain (remainder filled in from reference TRBV5-6 and TRBJ2-5): DAGVTQSPTHLIKTRGQQVTLRCSPKSGHDTVSWYQQALGQGPQFIFQYYEEEERQRGNFPDRFSGHQFPNYSSELNVNALLLGDSALYLCASSLSTGGWETQYFGPGTRLLVL.